Below, 20 T cell receptor beta chains from the same sample are listed, as sequenced in a study of spatial heterogeneity in lung cancer (dated by TCRdb to 2018 to 2020). Study-wide findings and limitations: The tumor nonsynonymous mutation count correlated with the number of expanded alpha and beta TCRs within the tumor.

The antigens for these receptors are not known. The library was obtained by 5' RACE. TCRdb names NextSeq 500 as the instrument used. Using fastp trimming at Q25 and MiXCR clonotype assembly, TCRdb reanalyzed the public sequencing data and kept in-frame beta chains. Every CDR3 protein is listed once, alongside the most common genes and DNA of its rows. The sample yields under 9,000 distinct CDR3 sequences; around 13% were counted once. Around 8% of the sample belongs to the ten largest clones. The sample's time point label, decoded: sample taken at primary tumor resection. The specimen was lung tumor tissue, collected at surgery. The receptors stem from a male donor with early-stage non-small cell lung cancer.

Many counts were recorded for this clonotype. Because the library targeted alpha chains, this beta chain is an off-target read whose size means little. The CDR3 loop is CASSGQVETSGRPQETQYF. For the CDR3, the DNA is TGTGCCAGCAGCGGACAGGTAGAGACTAGCGGGAGACCCCAAGAGACCCAGTACTTC. The chain links TRBV2 to TRBJ2-5; the match to TRBD2 covers 12 bases. Trimming cost V 6 bases and J 1 base; bases outside gene matches: 15. There are 19 residues in the CDR3. Germline CDR1 reads SNHLY; CDR2 reads FYNNEI.

At least ten counts were recorded for this clonotype. Being off target in a library aimed at alpha chains, this beta chain has a size of little meaning. The gene calls are TRBV12-3 or TRBV12-4 and TRBJ1-2; 7 bases match TRBD1. This CDR3 has 14 amino acids. V shed 3 bases and J 6 bases; nucleotides not matched to a gene: 7. CDR3 protein: CASSLIGGLDGYTF. CDR3 in DNA: TGTGCCAGCAGTTTGATAGGGGGCCTGGATGGCTACACCTTC.

By share of the sample, this clonotype is medium-sized. The library was built for alpha chains, so this beta chain is an off-target read and its size means little. The chain carries TRBV5-1 and TRBJ2-5; no reliable D call. This CDR3 region has 15 residues. Germline CDR1 and CDR2: SGHRS and YFSETQ. Deletions cut 0 bases from V and 0 bases from J, with 9 bases between. This CDR3 reads CASSLAIPYQETQYF. The CDR3 nucleotides read TGCGCCAGCAGCTTGGCTATCCCGTACCAAGAGACCCAGTACTTC.

This clonotype was recorded at least ten times. With the library built for alpha chains, this beta chain is off target and its frequency is not meaningful. The rearrangement links TRBV20-1 to TRBJ1-6; D is perhaps TRBD1 (5 bases). V was clipped by 4 bases and J by 7 bases, with 14 bases between them. The CDR3 runs to 14 residues. Germline V gives CDR1 DFQATT, CDR2 SNEGSKA (reference sequence). CDR3 amino acids: CSAKTGRTNSPLHF. The DNA of the CDR3 is TGCAGTGCTAAGACGGGACGGACAAATTCACCCCTCCACTTT.

This clonotype was recorded many times. This beta chain was picked up by a library intended for alpha chains and is off target, so its count carries little meaning. The J gene is TRBJ1-1, the V gene TRBV3-1; D not resolved. Germline assignment: CDR1 LGHDT and CDR2 YNNKEL (reference sequence). The CDR3 spans 12 residues. V was clipped by 7 bases and J by 11 bases, with 17 bases between them. The CDR3 region has the DNA TGTGCCAGCACCAAAAGGTCCGGCAGGGCTTTCTTT. Residues: CASTKRSGRAFF.

This clonotype was recorded once. Being off target in a library aimed at alpha chains, this beta chain has a size of little meaning. The chain links TRBV20-1 to TRBJ1-1; D gene uncertain. CDR1 is DFQATT and CDR2 is SNEGSKA in the germline V gene (reference sequence). The CDR3 consists of 17 residues. Trimming removed 1 base at V and 11 bases at J, with 29 bases between. The CDR3 DNA follows: TGCAGTGCTAGAGGACCCAATACGGGAGTAGTGCCTTTCGGGGCTTTCTTT. It codes for CSARGPNTGVVPFGAFF.

This clonotype was seen repeatedly, ten times or more. In a library made to pick up alpha chains, this beta chain is a stray read with a size that means little. The V call is TRBV19, the J call TRBJ2-4; maybe TRBD2 (6 bases). This CDR3 has 12 residues. CDR1 and CDR2 (germline): LNHDA, SQIVND (reference sequence). V was cut by 5 bases and J by 12 bases, with 14 bases left in between. The DNA of the CDR3 is TGTGCCAGTAGTTCAGGGACTGACTCTCAGTACTTC. Its protein is CASSSGTDSQYF.

Details on this clonotype: This beta chain is an unintended read in a library built for alpha chains; its size means little. The genes are TRBV28 and TRBJ2-2; unclear D gene. CDR3 length: 16 amino acids. The V and J ends lost 7 bases and 7 bases respectively, with 22 bases between them. Germline V gives CDR1 MDHEN, CDR2 SYDVKM. Here the CDR3 DNA reads TGTGCCAGCACCCCCTACGCAGCGAATATTCGCGGGGAGCTGTTTTTT. It specifies CASTPYAANIRGELFF.

This clonotype was recorded many times. A library prepared for alpha chains yielded this beta chain as an off-target read; its size is of little meaning. The rearrangement uses TRBV20-1 and TRBJ2-1; D is possibly TRBD1 or TRBD2 (6 bases each). V was cut by 3 bases and J by 9 bases, with 18 bases left in between. The CDR3 has 14 amino acids. Germline V gives CDR1 DFQATT, CDR2 SNEGSKA (reference sequence). CDR3 bases: TGCAGTGCTAGTATGGAGGGGGGCCAATCTGAGCAGTTCTTC. Amino acid sequence: CSASMEGGQSEQFF.

This clonotype was detected ten times or more. This beta chain is a stray sequence in a library constructed for alpha chains; its clone size is not meaningful. This chain uses TRBV20-1 with TRBJ1-4; TRBD1 aligns across 7 bases. V lost 7 bases to trimming and J lost 6 bases; unmatched junction nucleotides: 8. The CDR3 runs to 13 residues. CDR1 is DFQATT, CDR2 SNEGSKA, per germline (reference sequence). The CDR3 protein is CSVPDRVDEKLFF. The CDR3 DNA sequence: TGCAGTGTTCCCGACAGGGTTGATGAAAAACTGTTTTTT.

This clonotype is labeled medium-sized. This beta chain is an off-target read within a library intended for alpha chains, so its frequency means little. The V gene is TRBV20-1, the J gene TRBJ2-4; TRBD1 or TRBD2 may be the D gene (5 bases each). This CDR3 spans 11 amino acids. Trimming pared 4 bases from V and 9 bases from J, leaving 10 bases between. The germline V gene has CDR1 DFQATT and CDR2 SNEGSKA (reference sequence). The CDR3 DNA reads TGCAGTGCTACCGACGGGGCCATTCAGTACTTC. This sequence encodes CSATDGAIQYF.

This clonotype is classed as medium-sized. A library made for alpha chains picked up this beta chain off target, so its size means little. This chain links TRBV28 with TRBJ2-6; D possibly corresponds to TRBD1 (5 bases). The germline V and J ends were trimmed by 8 bases and 0 bases, with 14 bases remaining between them. The CDR3 has 16 residues. Germline CDR1 MDHEN, CDR2 SYDVKM. In nucleotides, the CDR3 is TGTGCCAGCCTTCCTGGACACTTCTCTGGGGCCAACGTCCTGACTTTC. It encodes CASLPGHFSGANVLTF.

A word on this clonotype: Because this beta chain is a stray read in a library intended to capture alpha chains, its abundance should not be given much weight. The chain links TRBV12-3 or TRBV12-4 to TRBJ1-1; D gene unclear. V dropped 11 bases and J dropped 4 bases, with 20 bases sitting between them. The CDR3 is 14 residues long. DNA of the CDR3: TGTGCCTCCCAAGGGCTCCTCTCGGGCACTGAAGCTTTCTTT. This translates into CASQGLLSGTEAFF.

This clonotype has at least ten counts. This beta chain is a stray sequence in a library constructed for alpha chains; its clone size is not meaningful. As DNA, the CDR3 is TGTGCCAGCTCCCTTCGGGCTGGGGGAGAGACCCAGTACTTC. Encoded protein: CASSLRAGGETQYF. The V gene is TRBV18, the J gene TRBJ2-5; tentatively, D is TRBD1 or TRBD2 (5 bases each). From germline, CDR1 is KGHSH and CDR2 LQKENI. The CDR3 is made up of 14 amino acids. V was clipped by 6 bases and J by 4 bases, with 15 bases between them.

This clonotype was picked up many times. This beta chain is a stray sequence in a library constructed for alpha chains; its clone size is not meaningful. The chain combines TRBV18 with TRBJ2-7, with TRBD2 matching over 10 bases. V trimming: 6 bases; J trimming: 4 bases; junction bases outside the gene matches: 3. The CDR3 has 13 amino acids. Germline lookup yields CDR1 KGHSH and CDR2 LQKENI. CDR3 in DNA: TGTGCCAGCTCGCTGGGACTAGCGTACGAGCAGTACTTC. Translation: CASSLGLAYEQYF.

This clonotype showed up many times. The library was prepared for alpha chains; this beta chain is a stray read, so its frequency means little. The rearrangement uses TRBV4-2 and TRBJ1-2; D remains unclear. Germline V gene sequence: CDR1 LGHNA, CDR2 YNFKEQ. This CDR3 is built from 15 residues. V dropped 3 bases and J dropped 4 bases, with 15 bases sitting between them. This CDR3 is CASSQDAREGYGYTF. CDR3 nucleotide sequence: TGTGCCAGCAGCCAGGACGCTAGGGAGGGCTATGGCTACACCTTC.

This clonotype is labeled medium-sized (0.01 to 0.1%). Since it is a stray read in a library aimed at alpha chains, this beta chain has a size that is not meaningful. The chain couples TRBV2 to TRBJ2-1; the match to TRBD1 covers 8 bases. Per germline, CDR1 SNHLY and CDR2 FYNNEI. There are 13 residues in the CDR3. Trimming removed 9 bases from V and 6 bases from J; junction bases left unmatched: 7. The CDR3 DNA sequence: TGTGCCAGGGCCGGGACAGGCCCCAATGAGCAGTTCTTC. Its translation: CARAGTGPNEQFF.

This clonotype was seen many times. Because this beta chain is a stray read in a library intended to capture alpha chains, its abundance should not be given much weight. CDR3 residues: CASSRSRNLHEQYF. The CDR3 DNA follows: TGCGCCAGCAGCCGCTCACGGAATCTGCACGAGCAGTACTTC. V gene TRBV5-1 combines with J gene TRBJ2-7; D call uncertain. The CDR3 spans 14 residues. V was trimmed by 4 bases and J by 5 bases, leaving 16 bases between them. Germline values: CDR1 SGHRS, CDR2 YFSETQ.

In this sample, this clonotype is medium-sized. Since it is a stray read in a library aimed at alpha chains, this beta chain has a size that is not meaningful. The V call is TRBV10-3, the J call TRBJ2-3; 8 bases align to TRBD1. Looked up from germline, CDR1 is ENHRY and CDR2 is SYGVKD. After removal of 5 bases from V and 5 bases from J, the junction contained 3 bases not matched to a gene. The CDR3 consists of 13 residues. The CDR3 sequence: CAISPRGLDTQYF. In DNA form, the CDR3 reads TGTGCCATCAGTCCCAGGGGGCTAGATACGCAGTATTTT.

This clonotype was seen at least ten times. For a library built for alpha chains, this beta chain is a stray read; little rests on its size. The chain joins TRBV20-1 to TRBJ2-3, with 10 bases lining up with TRBD1. Germline assignment: CDR1 DFQATT and CDR2 SNEGSKA (reference sequence). The CDR3 totals 17 residues. V was pared by 2 bases and J by 4 bases, with 12 bases of the junction left unmatched. The CDR3 here is CSARYPGGQGVSDTQYF. The CDR3, as DNA: TGCAGTGCTAGATACCCAGGCGGACAGGGGGTTTCAGATACGCAGTATTTT.